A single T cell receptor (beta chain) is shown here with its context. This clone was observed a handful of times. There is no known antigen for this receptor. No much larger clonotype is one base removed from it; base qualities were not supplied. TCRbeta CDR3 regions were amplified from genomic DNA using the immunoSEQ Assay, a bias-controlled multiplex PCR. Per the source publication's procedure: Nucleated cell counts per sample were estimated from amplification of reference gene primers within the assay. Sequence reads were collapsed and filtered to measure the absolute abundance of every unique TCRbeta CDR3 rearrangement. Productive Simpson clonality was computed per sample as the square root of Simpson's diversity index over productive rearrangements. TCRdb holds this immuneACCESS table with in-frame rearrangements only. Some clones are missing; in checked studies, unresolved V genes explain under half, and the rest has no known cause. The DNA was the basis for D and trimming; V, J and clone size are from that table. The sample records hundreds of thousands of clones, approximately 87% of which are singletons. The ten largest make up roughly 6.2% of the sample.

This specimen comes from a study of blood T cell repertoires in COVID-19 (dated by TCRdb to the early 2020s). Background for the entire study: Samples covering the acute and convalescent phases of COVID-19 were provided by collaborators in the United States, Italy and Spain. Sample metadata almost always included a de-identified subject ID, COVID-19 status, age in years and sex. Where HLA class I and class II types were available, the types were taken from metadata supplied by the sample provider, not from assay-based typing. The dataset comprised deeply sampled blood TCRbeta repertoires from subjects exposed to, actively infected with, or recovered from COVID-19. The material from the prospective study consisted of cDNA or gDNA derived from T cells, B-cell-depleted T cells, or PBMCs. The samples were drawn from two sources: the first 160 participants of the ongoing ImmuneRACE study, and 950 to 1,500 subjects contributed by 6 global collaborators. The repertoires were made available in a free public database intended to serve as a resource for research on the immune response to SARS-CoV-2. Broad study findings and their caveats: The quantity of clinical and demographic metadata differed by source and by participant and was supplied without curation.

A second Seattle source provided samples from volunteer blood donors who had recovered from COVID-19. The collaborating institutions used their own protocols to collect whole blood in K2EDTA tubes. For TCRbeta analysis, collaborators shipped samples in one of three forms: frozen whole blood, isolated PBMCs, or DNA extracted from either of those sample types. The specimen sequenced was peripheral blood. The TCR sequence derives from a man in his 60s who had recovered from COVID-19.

The CDR3 region reads CASSQDYRGNTEAFF. In nucleotide form, the sequence is TGTGCCAGCAGCCAAGATTACAGGGGGAACACTGAAGCTTTCTTT. The sequence links TRBV4-2 to TRBJ1-1, and 7 junctional nucleotides match TRBD1. From a lookup of the germline V gene, CDR1 and CDR2 are LGHNA and YNFKEQ. Trimmed from V: 0 bases; trimmed from J: 1 base; junction bases lacking a gene match: 2. The CDR3 starts with the cysteine, ends with the phenylalanine, and has 15 residues. The only DNA kept is the CDR3, 45 bases in frame from the first base.